This T cell receptor (beta chain) is from a study of spatial heterogeneity in lung cancer. Study-level findings and limits: The number of expanded tumor alpha and beta chains correlated with mutation number.

Trimming stripped 5 bases from V and 4 bases from J, with 15 bases between. The germline V gene has CDR1 SGHTA and CDR2 FQGNSA. The CDR3 extends over 15 amino acids. TCRdb reprocessed the 5' RACE reads via MiXCR and lists one record per CDR3 protein. Of about 3,400 distinct CDR3 sequences listed, around 15% are singletons. Time point noted: sample taken at primary tumor resection. As for this clonotype: No antigen is known for it.

This sequence originates from a female donor with early-stage non-small cell lung cancer. Sequencing used lung tumor tissue, obtained at surgery. The rearrangement joins TRBV7-2 to TRBJ1-3, with D hard to call. As DNA, the CDR3 is TGTGCCAGCAGCCACTCTCCCCCGTCGGGAAACACCATATATTTT. Residues: CASSHSPPSGNTIYF. The whole variable domain, remainder taken from reference TRBV7-2 and TRBJ1-3, is GAGVSQSPSNKVTEKGKDVELRCDPISGHTALYWYRQSLGQGLEFLIYFQGNSAPDKSGLPSDRFSAERTGGSVSTLTIQRTQQEDSAVYLCASSHSPPSGNTIYFGEGSWLTVV.